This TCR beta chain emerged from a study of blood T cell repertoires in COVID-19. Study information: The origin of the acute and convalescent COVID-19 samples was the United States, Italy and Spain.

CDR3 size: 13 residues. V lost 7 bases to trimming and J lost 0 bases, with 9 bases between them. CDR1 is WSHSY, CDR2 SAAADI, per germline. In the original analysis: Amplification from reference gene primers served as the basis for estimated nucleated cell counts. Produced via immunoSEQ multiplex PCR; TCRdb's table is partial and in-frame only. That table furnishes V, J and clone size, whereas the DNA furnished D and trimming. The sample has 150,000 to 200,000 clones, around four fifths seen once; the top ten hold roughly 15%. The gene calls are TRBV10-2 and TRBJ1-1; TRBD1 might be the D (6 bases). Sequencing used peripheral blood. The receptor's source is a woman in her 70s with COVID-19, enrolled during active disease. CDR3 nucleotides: TGCGCCAGCACCGGACAGATGAACACTGAAGCTTTCTTT. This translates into CASTGQMNTEAFF.